Sequencing of this TCR beta chain was carried out in a study of beta chain features in type 1 diabetes. Whole-study context: What patients shared with healthy donors was a similar profile of age, gender and cell yields.

This CDR3 is 13 amino acids long. Germline assignment: CDR1 SGDLS and CDR2 YYNGEE. V lost 3 bases and J lost 3, with 10 bases in between. Expressed TCRB transcripts were sequenced, since all the RNA that had been isolated was reverse transcribed. Assay: immunoSEQ multiplex PCR; the TCRdb copy retains only in-frame clones and omits some. The sample shows 600,000 to 700,000 clones, 9.5% to 15% of them seen only once. Study findings and constraints: Because the template was cDNA, high-expressing cells might be over-represented. Researchers report that Type 1 diabetes patients had moderately but significantly shorter TCRB CDR3s across all four CD4+ subsets.

On this clone itself: Its antigen is unidentified.

The source of this sequence is a man aged 30 to 45 with type 1 diabetes. The sample consisted of naive CD4+ T cells from blood. The chain joins TRBV9 to TRBJ2-7, with D hard to call. CDR3: CASSAEDGYEQYF. In DNA, the CDR3 is TGTGCCAGCAGCGCCGAAGACGGCTACGAGCAGTACTTC.